This entry features one TCR beta chain sequence. The data stem from a study of shared clonotypes between healthy human individuals. Data came from immunoSEQ multiplex PCR; TCRdb stores just in-frame clones and leaves some out. The sample has about 750,000 clones, 80% to 95% seen once; the top ten hold about 24%. Germline trimming cut 0 bases from V and 9 bases from J; bases unmatched to any gene: 6. CDR1 and CDR2 (germline): SGHNT, YYREEE (reference sequence). This CDR3 spans 15 amino acids. Naive CD8 cells, CD45RO-negative and positively selected for CCR7, excluded terminally differentiated effector memory CD45RA+ cells.

The chain employs TRBV5-4 and TRBJ2-1; 10 bases map to TRBD2. This clonotype was obtained from a man aged 30-40 years in good health. The sequenced sample was naive CD8+ T cells sorted from blood. The CDR3 nucleotides read TGTGCCAGCAGCTTGGCCTCTAGCGGGAGCCGTGAGCAGTTCTTC. It encodes CASSLASSGSREQFF.